The T cell receptor beta chain under discussion was sequenced for a study of cytomegalovirus exposure and HLA in healthy donors. Study-level findings and limits: The authors considered a cluster of highly shared sequence variants likely to be a sequencing artifact. Cytomegalovirus-associated status was assigned to around 160 TCR beta chains. Being productive about 87% or about 30% of the time was typical of most TCR beta V segments in an earlier analysis.

CDR3 size: 14 residues. Germline CDR1 reads SGDLS; CDR2 reads YYNGEE. V lost 0 bases and J lost 1, with 4 bases in between. PCR primers comprised 60 Vbeta and 13 Jbeta primers. Profiling relied on immunoSEQ multiplex PCR, and the TCRdb table lists in-frame clones only, not all of them. Here the sample spans 100,000 or so clones, over 60% being singletons. As regards this clone: Its antigen is unknown.

The TCR was taken from a man aged 25-40 years in good health and CMV-seropositive. Material: PBMCs. V is TRBV9 and J is TRBJ2-2; D uncertain. The DNA for the CDR3 is TGTGCCAGCAGCGTAGCCGGGAACACCGGGGAGCTGTTTTTT. Its protein product is CASSVAGNTGELFF.